These 22 T cell receptor beta chains originate from one sample sequenced in a study of T cells in Graves' hyperthyroidism and ophthalmopathy. There were TCR beta CDR3 regions amplified from RNA transcripts. The TCR CDR3 was amplified in a first-round RT-PCR using the HTBI primer set. Each CDR3 protein gets one entry after TCRdb re-called the multiplex PCR reads with MiXCR. Found here are 500,000 to 550,000 distinct CDR3 sequences, just under 20% of them singletons; the top ten hold 40% to 50%. The source material was blood. These receptors all come from a man between 35 and 55 years old with Graves' ophthalmopathy.

This clonotype appeared a few times. The V call is TRBV5-1, the J call TRBJ1-2; D is possibly TRBD1 (6 bases). Germline loops: CDR1 SGHRS, CDR2 YFSETQ. CDR3 size: 15 residues. Trimming shortened V by 3 bases and J by 5 bases, and 17 bases separated the two germline ends. The CDR3 region has the DNA TGCGCCAGCAGCTCCGCCTCCGGGACACCTTATGGCTACACCTTC. Protein sequence: CASSSASGTPYGYTF. Filled out from reference TRBV5-1 and TRBJ1-2, the complete variable domain reads KAGVTQTPRYLIKTRGQQVTLSCSPISGHRSVSWYQQTPGQGLQFLFEYFSETQRNKGNFPGRFSGRQFSNSRSEMNVSTLELGDSALYLCASSSASGTPYGYTFGSGTRLTVV.

There are a few counts of this clonotype. This rearrangement joins TRBV5-4 to TRBJ2-3; the D gene is possibly TRBD1 (6 bases). The CDR3 runs to 16 residues. V was clipped by 0 bases and J by 4 bases, with 15 bases between them. Germline V gene lookup returns CDR1 SGHNT and CDR2 YYREEE (reference sequence). Here the CDR3 reads CASSLARGELPDTQYF. CDR3 in DNA: TGTGCCAGCAGCTTGGCCAGGGGCGAACTCCCAGATACGCAGTATTTT.

This clonotype has only a few counts. The chain carries TRBV7-2 and TRBJ1-6, with 8 nucleotides matching TRBD1. From germline, CDR1 is SGHTA and CDR2 FQGNSA. V dropped 6 bases and J dropped 9; count of bases not matched to a gene: 7. This CDR3 is 14 amino acids long. This CDR3 reads CASRGQGVGSPLHF. The CDR3 DNA is TGTGCCAGCAGAGGACAGGGAGTGGGTTCACCCCTCCACTTT.

The chain joins TRBV3-1 to TRBJ2-5; weak D call: TRBD2 (6 bases). V was trimmed by 5 bases and J by 1 base, leaving 17 bases between them. The CDR3 is made up of 16 amino acids. Per germline, CDR1 LGHDT and CDR2 YNNKEL (reference sequence). The chain's CDR3 is CASSSDRTTSQETQYF. CDR3 nucleotide sequence: TGTGCCAGCAGCTCAGATCGGACTACCTCCCAAGAGACCCAGTACTTC.

Only a few counts were recorded for this clonotype. The chain employs TRBV19 and TRBJ1-2; no firm D call. From germline, CDR1 is LNHDA and CDR2 SQIVND (reference sequence). The CDR3 consists of 15 residues. The V and J ends lost 4 bases and 8 bases respectively, with 20 bases between them. CDR3 in amino acids: CASSRPSSGVVGYTF. CDR3 in DNA: TGTGCCAGTAGTAGGCCAAGTAGTGGGGTTGTAGGCTACACCTTC.

This clonotype showed up many times. J is TRBJ2-3 and V is TRBV12-3 or TRBV12-4, with TRBD2 matching over 12 bases. The CDR3 consists of 18 residues. J lost 8 bases, V lost 1 base, and 13 bases had no gene match. The CDR3 loop is CASSLGASGGAKGGTQYF. CDR3 coding DNA: TGTGCCAGCAGTTTAGGGGCTAGCGGGGGGGCTAAAGGTGGTACGCAGTATTTT.

This clonotype was counted at least ten times. The V gene is TRBV5-1, the J gene TRBJ2-2; D remains unclear. The length of the CDR3 is 18 residues. Germline-derived CDR1 and CDR2 are SGHRS and YFSETQ. With 1 base removed from V and 0 bases from J, the gap between germline ends came to 16 bases. The CDR3 DNA reads TGCGCCAGCAGCTTGTTCGCCCATATTTTGACGAACACCGGGGAGCTGTTTTTT. This encodes CASSLFAHILTNTGELFF.

This clonotype was observed at least ten times. The chain couples TRBV6-1 to TRBJ2-5; 9 bases agree with TRBD2. CDR1 and CDR2 (germline): MNHNS, SASEGT. Unmatched junction bases numbered 9, after V lost 7 bases and J lost 3 bases. This CDR3 spans 15 amino acids. The CDR3 DNA reads as TGTGCCAGCAAAAGGACTAGCGAGGGCAAAGAGACCCAGTACTTC. It is translated as CASKRTSEGKETQYF.

This clonotype was counted ten times or more. The CDR3 bases are TGTGCCAGCAGTCCGTCTAGCGGATCTAGCACAGATACGCAGTATTTT. Translated: CASSPSSGSSTDTQYF. The J gene is TRBJ2-3, the V gene TRBV27; 7 positions agree with TRBD2. The germline gives CDR1 MNHEY, CDR2 SMNVEV (reference sequence). V dropped 5 bases and J dropped 0; count of bases not matched to a gene: 8. The CDR3 runs 16 residues.

This clonotype showed up just a few times. The rearrangement joins TRBV19 to TRBJ2-3; D is unclear. Germline CDR1 LNHDA, CDR2 SQIVND (reference sequence). The CDR3 runs 15 residues. The ends were cut back, 5 bases at V and 6 bases at J, with 18 bases in the middle. The CDR3 loop is CASSSPDDQTDTQYF. CDR3 nucleotides: TGTGCCAGTAGTTCTCCGGACGATCAGACGGATACGCAGTATTTT.

The V gene is TRBV27, the J gene TRBJ2-1; TRBD2 matches at 12 bases. Germline values: CDR1 MNHEY, CDR2 SMNVEV (reference sequence). The CDR3 runs to 15 residues. The V gene end was trimmed by 3 bases and the J gene end by 7 bases; junction bases not matched to a gene: 4. The CDR3 loop reads CASSFRLAGGNEQFF. The DNA of the CDR3 is TGTGCCAGCAGTTTCCGGCTAGCGGGGGGGAATGAGCAGTTCTTC.

Ten or more counts support this clonotype. This chain links TRBV18 with TRBJ2-1; D is unresolved. CDR3 length equals 12 residues. The V gene lost 4 bases and the J gene lost 7 bases, with 8 bases spanning the gap. From germline, CDR1 is KGHSH and CDR2 LQKENI. CDR3 sequence reads: CASSRERNEQFF. The CDR3 nucleotides are TGTGCCAGCTCACGTGAGAGAAATGAGCAGTTCTTC.

This sequence joins TRBV7-9 and TRBJ1-4; TRBD1 might be the D (5 bases). The CDR3 is made up of 13 amino acids. Germline V CDR1 and CDR2: SEHNR, FQNEAQ (reference sequence). The ends were cut back, 6 bases at V and 8 bases at J, with 13 bases in the middle. The CDR3 sequence is CASRPGGGEKLFF. For the CDR3, the DNA is TGTGCCAGCAGGCCTGGCGGGGGAGAAAAACTGTTTTTT.

CDR3 DNA sequence: TGTGCCAGCAGTTACTCAAGGGGGGGGCCATTCGGAGAGACCCAGTACTTC. It yields the protein CASSYSRGGPFGETQYF. The V call is TRBV6-7, the J call TRBJ2-5, with a tentative D call TRBD2 (7 bases). TRBV6-7 is annotated as an ORF whose role is uncertain. Trimming shortened V by 0 bases and J by 4 bases, and 18 bases separated the two germline ends. The CDR3 spans 17 residues.

This clonotype was seen many times. The chain couples TRBV2 to TRBJ2-7, with no clear D. This CDR3 region has 12 residues. Trimming removed 5 bases at V and 3 bases at J, with 8 bases between. Germline CDR1 reads SNHLY; CDR2 reads FYNNEI. CDR3 region: CASSSYFYEQYF. CDR3 nucleotide sequence: TGTGCCAGCAGTTCTTACTTCTACGAGCAGTACTTC.

This clonotype was detected a few times. V gene TRBV7-2 combines with J gene TRBJ2-2; D might be TRBD2 (5 bases). Germline CDR1 reads SGHTA; CDR2 reads FQGNSA. V shed 3 bases and J shed 13 bases, with 9 bases lying between them. The CDR3 extends over 11 amino acids. The CDR3 bases are TGTGCCAGCAGCTTGCGAGGGCCGCTGTTTTTT. Protein product: CASSLRGPLFF.

Notes on this clonotype: This may be a read error, as it is one base from a much larger clone. The chain is built from TRBV6-1 and TRBJ1-1; unclear D gene. Trimming stripped 4 bases from V and 3 bases from J, with 9 bases between. Germline V gene data show CDR1 as MNHNS and CDR2 as SASEGT. The CDR3 runs to 13 residues. CDR3 nucleotide sequence: TGTGCCAGCAGTGGGGCAGCTGACACTGAAGCTTTCTTT. Residues: CASSGAADTEAFF.

At least ten counts were recorded for this clonotype. The chain combines TRBV18 with TRBJ1-2, with D uncertain. The germline V gene encodes CDR1 KGHSH and CDR2 LQKENI. V was cut by 4 bases and J by 6 bases, with 9 bases left in between. The CDR3 totals 12 residues. The CDR3 coding sequence is TGTGCCAGCTCACAAACCAGGAATGGCTACACCTTC. Translating it yields CASSQTRNGYTF.

The chain couples TRBV7-3 to TRBJ2-5, with TRBD2 matching 8 bases. Per the germline V gene, CDR1 is SGHTA and CDR2 is FQGTGA. This CDR3 spans 17 amino acids. The V gene end was trimmed by 5 bases and the J gene end by 4 bases; junction bases not matched to a gene: 15. CDR3 coding DNA: TGTGCCAGCAGCCCCCAACCGGGACTAGGAAGAGGAGAGACCCAGTACTTC. This gives the protein CASSPQPGLGRGETQYF.

This sequence joins TRBV20-1 and TRBJ2-1; TRBD2 aligns across 14 bases. J lost 4 bases, V lost 7 bases, and 18 bases had no gene match. Germline V lookup: CDR1 DFQATT, CDR2 SNEGSKA (reference sequence). The CDR3 is 19 residues long. CDR3 in amino acids: CSVVPGTSGRIGKYNEQFF. In DNA, the CDR3 is TGCAGTGTAGTCCCCGGGACTAGCGGGAGAATAGGAAAGTACAATGAGCAGTTCTTC.

This clonotype was seen at least ten times. V is TRBV7-2 and J is TRBJ2-1; D ambiguous. V was cut by 11 bases and J by 4 bases, with 21 bases left in between. The CDR3 totals 15 residues. From germline, CDR1 is SGHTA and CDR2 FQGNSA. CDR3: CASKTPTLLYNEQFF. CDR3 DNA sequence: TGTGCCTCCAAAACTCCCACTTTGCTATACAATGAGCAGTTCTTC.

The chain links TRBV11-3 to TRBJ2-1; D tentatively fits TRBD1 or TRBD2 (5 bases each). Germline V gene lookup returns CDR1 SGHNT and CDR2 YENEEA. This CDR3 has 15 amino acids. V lost 3 bases to trimming and J lost 1 base, with 10 bases between them. The CDR3, as DNA: TGTGCCAGCAGCTTCGGGACGGCGTCCTACAATGAGCAGTTCTTC. The encoded protein is CASSFGTASYNEQFF. The full variable domain, its missing parts supplied by reference TRBV11-3 and TRBJ2-1, is EAGVVQSPRYKIIEKKQPVAFWCNPISGHNTLYWYLQNLGQGPELLIRYENEEAVDDSQLPKDRFSAERLKGVDSTLKIQPAELGDSAVYLCASSFGTASYNEQFFGPGTRLTVL.